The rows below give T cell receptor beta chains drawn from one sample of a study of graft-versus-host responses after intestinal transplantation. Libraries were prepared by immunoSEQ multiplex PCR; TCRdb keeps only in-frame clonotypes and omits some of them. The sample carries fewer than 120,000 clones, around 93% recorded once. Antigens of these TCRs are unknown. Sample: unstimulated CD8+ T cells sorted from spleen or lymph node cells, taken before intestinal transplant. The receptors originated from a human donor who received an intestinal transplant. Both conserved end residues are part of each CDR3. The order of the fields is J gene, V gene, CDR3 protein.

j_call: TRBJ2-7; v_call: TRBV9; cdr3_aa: CASSPTSGTTIFQYF
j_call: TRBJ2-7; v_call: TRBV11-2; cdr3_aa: CASSLDRDRLHDEQYF
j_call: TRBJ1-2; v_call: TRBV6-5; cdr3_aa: CASSQTGYGYTF
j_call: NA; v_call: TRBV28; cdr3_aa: CASSYRGSSYEQYF
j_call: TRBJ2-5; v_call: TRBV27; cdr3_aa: CASSPIPGTGDKETQYF
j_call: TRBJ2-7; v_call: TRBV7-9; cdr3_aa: CASSSTTQVPEQYF
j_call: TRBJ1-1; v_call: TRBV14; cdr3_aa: CASSQETRRYTEAFF
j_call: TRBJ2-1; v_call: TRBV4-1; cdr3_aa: CASSPTGLAGEGEQFF
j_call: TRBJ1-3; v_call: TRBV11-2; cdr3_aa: CASSIRAGGNTIYF
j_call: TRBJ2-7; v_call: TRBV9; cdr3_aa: CASSAPRGASLEQYF
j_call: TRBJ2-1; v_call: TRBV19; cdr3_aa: CASSIQHSVNEQFF
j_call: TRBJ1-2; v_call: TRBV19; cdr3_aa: CASTDRGDRGYTF
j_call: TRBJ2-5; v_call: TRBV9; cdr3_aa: CASSPRHQETQYF
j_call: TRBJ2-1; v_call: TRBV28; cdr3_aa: CASSRLAIDEQFF
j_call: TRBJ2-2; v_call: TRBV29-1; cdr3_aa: CSADSDTGELFF
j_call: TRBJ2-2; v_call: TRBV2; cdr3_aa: CASSGDGREGELFF
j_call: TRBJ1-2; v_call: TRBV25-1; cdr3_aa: CASSDWGVNYGYTF
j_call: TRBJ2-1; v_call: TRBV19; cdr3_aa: CASNDRGIYNEQFF
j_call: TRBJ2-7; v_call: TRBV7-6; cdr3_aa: CASSPSGTVYEQYF
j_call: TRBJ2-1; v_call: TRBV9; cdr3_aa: CASSEDLGSSYNEQFF
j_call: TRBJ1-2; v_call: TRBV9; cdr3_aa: CASSSGQGAGTF
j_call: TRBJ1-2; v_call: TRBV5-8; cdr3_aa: CASSGGDPMNVYGYTF
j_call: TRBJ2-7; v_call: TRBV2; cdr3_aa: CASSDLTSGSYEQYF
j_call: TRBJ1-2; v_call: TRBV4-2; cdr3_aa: CASSQDIGGYGYTF
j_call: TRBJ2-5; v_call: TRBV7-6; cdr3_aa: CASSLGAAETQYF
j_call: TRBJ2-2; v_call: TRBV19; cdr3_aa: CASTPRHQNTGELFF
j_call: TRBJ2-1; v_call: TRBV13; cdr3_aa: CASSLGTSRYNEQFF
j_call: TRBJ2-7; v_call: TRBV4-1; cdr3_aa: CASSQDQGIPDEQYF
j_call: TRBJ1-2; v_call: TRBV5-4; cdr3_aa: CASSLPGQTYGYTF